Listed below are T cell receptor beta chains from one sample, sequenced in a study of shared clonotypes between healthy human individuals. Profiling relied on immunoSEQ multiplex PCR, and the TCRdb table lists in-frame clones only, not all of them. The sample yields over 2 million clones, about nine tenths seen once. Source material: naive CD4+ T cells from PBMCs. All receptors come from a young man in good health. Some clones in this sample may be carry-over from other donors' samples. CDR3s include the opening cysteine and the closing phenylalanine or tryptophan. Each record gives: J gene, V gene, CDR3 length, clone size, D gene, CDR3 protein, CDR3 DNA. D genes are given only for firm matches. The listing skips clone size in some rows; elsewhere it reads once, few, many or a size class.

TRBJ1-5	TRBV27	16	-	-	CASSPKQQVPTQPQHF	TGTGCCAGCAGTCCGAAACAACAGGTGCCGACTCAGCCCCAGCATTTT
TRBJ2-7	TRBV14	15	-	-	CASSQGPRGVTEQYF	TGTGCCAGCAGCCAAGGGCCCAGGGGAGTAACCGAGCAGTACTTC
TRBJ2-1	TRBV7-2	15	-	TRBD2	CASSFTSGNYNEQFF	TGTGCCAGCAGCTTCACTAGCGGGAACTACAATGAGCAGTTCTTC
TRBJ2-2	TRBV18	14	-	-	CASSPAGPTGELFF	TGTGCCAGCTCACCAGCGGGCCCCACCGGGGAGCTGTTTTTT
TRBJ1-1	TRBV2	11	-	-	CATGQYTEAFF	TGTGCCACTGGACAGTACACTGAAGCTTTCTTT
TRBJ2-3	TRBV7-9	13	-	-	CASSFRVPDTQYF	TGTGCCAGCAGCTTCAGGGTCCCAGATACGCAGTATTTT
TRBJ1-1	TRBV5-1	14	few	-	CASSLAPMNTEAFF	TGCGCCAGCAGCTTGGCTCCCATGAACACTGAAGCTTTCTTT
TRBJ2-7	TRBV30	11	-	-	CAWRARSVAGF	TGTGCCTGGAGGGCGAGGTCAGTAGCAGGCTTC
TRBJ2-3	TRBV7-6	18	-	TRBD2	CASSLVVTSGRHGDTQYF	TGTGCCAGCAGCTTAGTTGTAACTAGCGGGAGACATGGAGATACGCAGTATTTT
TRBJ1-4	TRBV6-6	12	-	-	CASRALGEKLFF	TGTGCCAGCAGGGCACTGGGGGAAAAACTGTTTTTT
TRBJ2-1	TRBV5-4	17	-	TRBD2	CASSTTTSQRRGNEQFF	TGTGCCAGCAGCACTACGACTAGCCAACGGAGGGGCAATGAGCAGTTCTTC
TRBJ1-6	TRBV7-3	8	-	-	CASSANSF	TGTGCCAGCAGCGCCAACAGCTTT
TRBJ2-3	TRBV5-4	15	-	-	CASSLDRQASDTQYF	TGTGCCAGCAGCTTGGATCGGCAGGCGTCAGATACGCAGTATTTT
TRBJ2-3	TRBV10-3	18	-	TRBD2	CAISEKLGLAERTDTQYF	TGTGCCATCAGTGAGAAGCTGGGACTAGCGGAACGCACAGATACGCAGTATTTT
TRBJ1-2	TRBV7-2	15	-	TRBD1	CASSIRTGANYGYTF	TGTGCCAGCAGCATTAGGACAGGGGCCAACTATGGCTACACCTTC
TRBJ1-1	TRBV28	13	-	-	CASRLTSGTEAFF	TGTGCCAGCAGGCTGACATCTGGCACTGAAGCTTTCTTT
TRBJ2-3	TRBV4-3	14	-	TRBD2	CASSRGLETDTQYF	TGCGCCAGCAGCCGGGGACTAGAAACAGATACGCAGTATTTT
TRBJ2-5	TRBV4-2	15	-	-	CASSQAPPIQETQYF	TGTGCCAGCAGCCAAGCCCCGCCGATCCAAGAGACCCAGTACTTC
TRBJ2-3	TRBV18	16	-	-	CASSPVRQGPTDTQYF	TGTGCCAGCTCACCAGTCAGGCAGGGACCCACAGATACGCAGTATTTT
TRBJ2-3	TRBV11-3	14	-	TRBD2	CASSPSGSRDTQYF	TGTGCCAGCAGCCCTAGCGGGAGCAGAGATACGCAGTATTTT
TRBJ2-2	TRBV7-3	13	-	TRBD2	CASRGVYTGELFF	TGTGCCAGCCGGGGGGTTTACACCGGGGAGCTGTTTTTT
TRBJ1-1	TRBV10-3	14	-	-	CAISEGRGSTEAFF	TGTGCCATCAGTGAGGGGAGGGGGAGCACTGAAGCTTTCTTT
TRBJ1-1	TRBV27	13	-	-	CASTDRANTEAFF	TGTGCCAGCACCGACCGAGCGAACACTGAAGCTTTCTTT
TRBJ1-3	TRBV28	16	-	-	CASSSKSRGSGNTIYF	TGTGCCAGCAGCTCGAAGAGCCGGGGATCTGGAAACACCATATATTTT
TRBJ1-5	TRBV2	14	-	-	CASSGIPGGQPQHF	TGTGCCAGCAGTGGTATACCGGGGGGTCAGCCCCAGCATTTT
TRBJ2-5	TRBV9	12	-	-	CASSASPETQYF	TGTGCCAGCAGCGCTTCCCCCGAGACCCAGTACTTC
TRBJ2-1	TRBV9	15	once	-	CASSVRHSSQNEQFF	TGTGCCAGCAGCGTAAGGCATTCTAGTCAGAATGAGCAGTTCTTC
TRBJ2-2	TRBV27	14	-	-	CASRDPFVAGELFF	TGTGCCAGCAGGGACCCTTTTGTTGCCGGGGAGCTGTTTTTT
TRBJ2-1	TRBV18	16	-	-	CASSPLRSPGADEQFF	TGTGCCAGCTCACCCCTTCGAAGCCCGGGGGCCGATGAGCAGTTCTTC
TRBJ2-2	TRBV6-1	13	-	-	CASRSENTGELFF	TGTGCCAGCAGGTCGGAGAACACCGGGGAGCTGTTTTTT
TRBJ2-1	TRBV7-2	16	once	-	CASSRPGTTRGLEQFF	TGTGCCAGCAGCCGTCCAGGTACGACTAGGGGTTTAGAGCAGTTCTTC
TRBJ2-3	TRBV5-4	18	-	TRBD2	CASSQGLAVGLDTDTQYF	TGTGCCAGCAGCCAGGGACTAGCGGTGGGTCTTGACACAGATACGCAGTATTTT
TRBJ2-3	TRBV5-4	15	-	TRBD1	CASSPPGQGTDTQYF	TGTGCCAGCAGCCCTCCGGGACAGGGCACAGATACGCAGTATTTT
TRBJ1-1	TRBV14	14	-	-	CASSRGLTGTEAFF	TGTGCCAGCAGCCGTGGACTAACGGGCACTGAAGCTTTCTTT
TRBJ2-7	TRBV5-1	15	-	TRBD2	CASSFQAGGTYEQYF	TGCGCCAGCAGCTTCCAAGCGGGGGGTACTTACGAGCAGTACTTC
TRBJ2-7	TRBV27	14	-	TRBD1	CASSSRTGSGEQYF	TGTGCCAGCAGTTCACGGACAGGGTCTGGCGAGCAGTACTTC
TRBJ2-2	TRBV6-5	15	once	TRBD1	CARPSTGRHTGELFF	TGTGCCAGGCCCTCGACAGGGAGACACACCGGGGAGCTGTTTTTT
TRBJ1-1	TRBV19	14	-	-	CASSRGRWNTEAFF	TGTGCCAGTAGTAGGGGACGGTGGAACACTGAAGCTTTCTTT
TRBJ2-3	TRBV2	14	-	-	CASRRTLSTDTQYF	TGTGCCAGCAGACGGACGTTGAGCACAGATACGCAGTATTTT
TRBJ2-1	TRBV11-2	16	-	-	CASTDPGSPHNNEQFF	TGTGCCAGCACCGACCCGGGCAGTCCACACAACAATGAGCAGTTCTTC
TRBJ2-2	TRBV5-1	13	-	-	CASSRREYGELFF	TGCGCCAGCAGCCGACGGGAGTACGGGGAGCTGTTTTTT
TRBJ2-3	TRBV27	13	-	-	CASGSWSYDTQYF	TGTGCCAGCGGGTCCTGGTCGTACGATACGCAGTATTTT